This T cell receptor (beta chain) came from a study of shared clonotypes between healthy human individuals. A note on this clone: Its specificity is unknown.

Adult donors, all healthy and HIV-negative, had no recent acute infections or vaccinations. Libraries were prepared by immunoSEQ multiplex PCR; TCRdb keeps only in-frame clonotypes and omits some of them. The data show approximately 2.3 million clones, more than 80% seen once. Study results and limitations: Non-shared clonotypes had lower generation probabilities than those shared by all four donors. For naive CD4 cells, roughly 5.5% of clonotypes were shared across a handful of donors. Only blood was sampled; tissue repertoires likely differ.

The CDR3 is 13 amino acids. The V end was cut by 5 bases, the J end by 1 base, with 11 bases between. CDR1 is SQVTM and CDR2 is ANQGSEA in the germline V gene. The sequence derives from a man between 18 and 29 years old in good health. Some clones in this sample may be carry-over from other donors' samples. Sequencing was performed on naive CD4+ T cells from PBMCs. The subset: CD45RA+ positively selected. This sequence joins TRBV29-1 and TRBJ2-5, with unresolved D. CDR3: CSVFQLRQETQYF. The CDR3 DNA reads TGCAGCGTTTTCCAACTGCGCCAAGAGACCCAGTACTTC.